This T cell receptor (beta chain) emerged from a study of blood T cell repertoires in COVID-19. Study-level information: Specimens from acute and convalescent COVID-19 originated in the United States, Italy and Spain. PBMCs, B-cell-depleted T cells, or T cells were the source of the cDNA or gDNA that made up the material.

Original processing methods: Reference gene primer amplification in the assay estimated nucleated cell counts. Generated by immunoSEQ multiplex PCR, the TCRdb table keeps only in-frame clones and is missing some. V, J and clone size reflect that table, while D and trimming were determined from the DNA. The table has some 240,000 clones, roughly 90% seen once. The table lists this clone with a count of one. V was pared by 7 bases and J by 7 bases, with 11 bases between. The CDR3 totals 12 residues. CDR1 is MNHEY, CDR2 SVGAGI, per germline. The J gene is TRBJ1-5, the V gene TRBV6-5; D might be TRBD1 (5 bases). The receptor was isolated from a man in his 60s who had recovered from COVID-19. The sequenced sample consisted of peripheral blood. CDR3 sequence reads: CASKSGGQPQHF. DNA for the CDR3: TGTGCCAGCAAATCGGGGGGACAGCCCCAGCATTTT.